This T cell receptor (beta chain) originates from a study of identical twins. Study results and limitations: With abundant cord blood beta clonotypes, insertions were fewer; memory repertoires showed no such pattern.

This clonotype was detected once. Its antigen is as yet unknown. The CDR3 runs 13 residues. Germline V gene lookup returns CDR1 LGHDT and CDR2 YNNKEL (reference sequence). Trimming stripped 5 bases from V and 5 bases from J, with 12 bases between. Each CDR3 protein gets one entry after TCRdb re-called the 5' RACE reads with MiXCR. The sample has hundreds of thousands of distinct CDR3 sequences, about 24% seen once; the top ten hold 2.5% to 3.5%. These records were also assigned to another study, of T cells expressing NK-cell markers.

The specimen sequenced was CD4+ T cells sorted from blood. The receptor was isolated from a woman between 18 and 29 years old in good health. The rearrangement uses TRBV3-1 and TRBJ2-5; a possible D gene is TRBD1 (5 bases). CDR3 nucleotide sequence: TGTGCCAGCAGCGCTCGTGGGGCGGAGACCCAGTACTTC. It is translated as CASSARGAETQYF.